This entry describes one TCR beta chain. This CDR3 has 16 residues. Germline CDR1 KGHSH, CDR2 LQKENI. V was clipped by 3 bases and J by 7 bases, with 22 bases between them. This entry comes from a study of blood T cell repertoires in COVID-19. Across the study: Acute-phase and convalescent COVID-19 samples originated in the United States, Italy and Spain. From T cells, B-cell-depleted T cells, or PBMCs came the material, which was cDNA or gDNA.

Per the study methods: Researchers report that nucleated cell counts were estimated from reference gene primer amplification. Sequencing was performed with immunoSEQ multiplex PCR; in TCRdb, only in-frame clones are kept and a portion is missing. That table supplies the V and J calls and clone size; D and trimming were determined from the DNA. The repertoire holds about 70,000 clones, with approximately 80% as singletons. The specimen was peripheral blood. The sequence was collected from a woman in her 70s with acute or convalescent COVID-19. This sequence joins TRBV18 and TRBJ2-7; a possible D gene is TRBD2 (6 bases). CDR3 coding DNA: TGTGCCAGCTCACCTTACGCCGGGACCCGGGCGGGGGAGCAGTACTTC. This translates into CASSPYAGTRAGEQYF.